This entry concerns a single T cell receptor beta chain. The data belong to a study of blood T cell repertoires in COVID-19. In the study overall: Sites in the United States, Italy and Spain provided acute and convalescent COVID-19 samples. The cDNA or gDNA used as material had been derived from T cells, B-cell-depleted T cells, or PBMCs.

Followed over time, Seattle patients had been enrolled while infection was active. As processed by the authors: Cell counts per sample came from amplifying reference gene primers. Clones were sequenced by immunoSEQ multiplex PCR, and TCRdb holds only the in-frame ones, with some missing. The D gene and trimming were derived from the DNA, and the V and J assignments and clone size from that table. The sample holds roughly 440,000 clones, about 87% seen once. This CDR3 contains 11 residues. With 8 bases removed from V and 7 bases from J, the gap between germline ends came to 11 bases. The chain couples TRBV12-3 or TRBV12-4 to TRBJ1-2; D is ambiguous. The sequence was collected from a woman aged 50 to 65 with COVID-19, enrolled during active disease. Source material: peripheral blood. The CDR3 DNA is TGTGCCAGCGGACTTTGGGGTGGCTACACCTTC. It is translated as CASGLWGGYTF.